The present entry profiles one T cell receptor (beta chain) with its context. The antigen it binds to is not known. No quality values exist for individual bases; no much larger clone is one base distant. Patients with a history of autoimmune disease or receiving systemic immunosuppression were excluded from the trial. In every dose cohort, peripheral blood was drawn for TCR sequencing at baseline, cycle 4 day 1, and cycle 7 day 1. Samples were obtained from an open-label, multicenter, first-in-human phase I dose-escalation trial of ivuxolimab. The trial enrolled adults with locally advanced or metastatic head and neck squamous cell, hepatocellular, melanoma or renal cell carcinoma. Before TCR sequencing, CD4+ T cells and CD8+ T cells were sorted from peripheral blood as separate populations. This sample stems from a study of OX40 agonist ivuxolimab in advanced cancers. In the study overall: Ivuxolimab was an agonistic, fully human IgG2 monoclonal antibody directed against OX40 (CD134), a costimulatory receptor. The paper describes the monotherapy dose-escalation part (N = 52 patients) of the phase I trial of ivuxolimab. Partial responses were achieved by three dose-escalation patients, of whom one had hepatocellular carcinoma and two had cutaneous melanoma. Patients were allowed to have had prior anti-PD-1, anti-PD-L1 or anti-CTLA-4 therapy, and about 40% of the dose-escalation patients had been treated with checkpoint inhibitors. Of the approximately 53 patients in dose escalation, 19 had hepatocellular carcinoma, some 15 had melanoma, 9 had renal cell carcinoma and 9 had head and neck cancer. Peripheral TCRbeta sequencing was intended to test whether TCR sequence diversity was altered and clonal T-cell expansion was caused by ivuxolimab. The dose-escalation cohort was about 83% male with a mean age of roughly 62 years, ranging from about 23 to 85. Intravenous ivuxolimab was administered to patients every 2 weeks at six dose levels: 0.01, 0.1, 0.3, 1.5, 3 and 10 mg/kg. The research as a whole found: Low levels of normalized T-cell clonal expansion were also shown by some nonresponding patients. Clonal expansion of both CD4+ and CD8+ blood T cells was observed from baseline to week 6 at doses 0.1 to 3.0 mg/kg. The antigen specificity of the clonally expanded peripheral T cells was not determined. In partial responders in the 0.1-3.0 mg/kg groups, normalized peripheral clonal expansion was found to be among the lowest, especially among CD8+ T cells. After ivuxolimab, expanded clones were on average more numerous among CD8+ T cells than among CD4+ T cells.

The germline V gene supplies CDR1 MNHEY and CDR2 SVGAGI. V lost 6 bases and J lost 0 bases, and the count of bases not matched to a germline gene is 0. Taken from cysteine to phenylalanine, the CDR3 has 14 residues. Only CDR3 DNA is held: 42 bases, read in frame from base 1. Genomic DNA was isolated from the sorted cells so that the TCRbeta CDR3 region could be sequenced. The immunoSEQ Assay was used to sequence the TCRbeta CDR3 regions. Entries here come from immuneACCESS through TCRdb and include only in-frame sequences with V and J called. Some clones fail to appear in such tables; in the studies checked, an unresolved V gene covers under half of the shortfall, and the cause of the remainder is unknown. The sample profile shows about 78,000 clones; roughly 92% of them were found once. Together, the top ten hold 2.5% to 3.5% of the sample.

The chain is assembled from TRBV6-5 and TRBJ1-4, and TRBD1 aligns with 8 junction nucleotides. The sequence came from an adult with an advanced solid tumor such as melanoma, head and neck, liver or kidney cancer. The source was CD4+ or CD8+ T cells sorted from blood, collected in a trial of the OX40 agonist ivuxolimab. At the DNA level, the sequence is TGTGCCAGCAGGACAGGGGCAACTAATGAAAAACTGTTTTTT. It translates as CASRTGATNEKLFF.